Following are 15 T cell receptor beta chains from one sample sequenced in a study of CD8+CD57+ T cells in acquired aplastic anemia. TCR beta VDJ combinations and CDR3 sequences were profiled from genomic DNA. TCRdb reanalysed the reads using MiXCR and keeps one entry per CDR3 protein. The sample has hundreds of thousands of distinct CDR3 sequences; 65% to 75% are singletons. Sequencing was performed on sorted CD4+, CD8+, or CD8+CD57+ T cells (not recorded which) from PBMCs. These receptor sequences come from a human donor in good health, serving as a control.

This chain links TRBV5-1 with TRBJ1-4; D is possibly TRBD1 (5 bases). The germline CDR1 and CDR2 sequences are SGHRS and YFSETQ. This CDR3 comprises 15 residues. V was pared by 4 bases and J by 0 bases, with 10 bases between. CDR3 region: CASSPPGATNEKLFF. CDR3 nucleotide sequence: TGCGCCAGCAGCCCCCCGGGGGCAACTAATGAAAAACTGTTTTTT. Complete variable domain (other parts from reference TRBV5-1 and TRBJ1-4): KAGVTQTPRYLIKTRGQQVTLSCSPISGHRSVSWYQQTPGQGLQFLFEYFSETQRNKGNFPGRFSGRQFSNSRSEMNVSTLELGDSALYLCASSPPGATNEKLFFGSGTQLSVL.

This rearrangement joins TRBV5-1 to TRBJ1-6; D uncertain. V was shortened by 5 bases and J by 7 bases, with 22 bases between the two germline ends. This CDR3 is 17 amino acids long. The germline CDR1 and CDR2 sequences are SGHRS and YFSETQ. The DNA of the CDR3 is TGCGCCAGCAGTTTTGGTAATCGGGAGAACCTCAATTCACCCCTCCACTTT. Protein sequence: CASSFGNRENLNSPLHF.

This chain links TRBV11-2 with TRBJ1-2; no clear D gene. CDR3 length equals 16 residues. Germline V gives CDR1 SGHAT, CDR2 FQNNGV. Trimming left V 4 bases short and J 2 bases short, with 17 bases between. DNA of the CDR3: TGTGCCAGCAGCTCTCGGGCGTCAGCGGGGAACTATGGCTACACCTTC. Translating it yields CASSSRASAGNYGYTF.

V usage is TRBV9 and J usage is TRBJ1-1; D call uncertain. Trimming left V 4 bases short and J 4 bases short, with 14 bases between. The CDR3 sequence is 14 residues long. CDR1 and CDR2 (germline): SGDLS, YYNGEE. The CDR3 region has the DNA TGTGCCAGCAGCCTCCAGCCTGCGAGCACTGAAGCTTTCTTT. Its translation: CASSLQPASTEAFF.

In this sample, this clonotype turned up many times. The genes are TRBV18 and TRBJ1-4, with TRBD1 matching 9 bases. The CDR3 is made up of 15 amino acids. The germline V gene encodes CDR1 KGHSH and CDR2 LQKENI. Trimming took 2 bases from V and 6 from J; bases not matched to a gene: 4. The CDR3 here is CASSPTRQGDEKLFF. The CDR3, as DNA: TGTGCCAGCTCACCAACCAGACAGGGGGATGAAAAACTGTTTTTT.

V usage is TRBV7-2 and J usage is TRBJ2-2, with D unresolved. Germline V CDR1 and CDR2: SGHTA, FQGNSA. The V gene lost 3 bases and the J gene lost 6 bases, with 8 bases spanning the gap. The CDR3 extends over 13 amino acids. The CDR3 nucleotides are TGTGCCAGCAGCTTTCACGGATCCGGGGAGCTGTTTTTT. It codes for CASSFHGSGELFF.

This chain connects TRBV20-1 to TRBJ2-3, with D unclear. Germline V gives CDR1 DFQATT, CDR2 SNEGSKA (reference sequence). Trimming took off 4 bases at V and 7 bases at J, with 18 bases between the two ends. The CDR3 consists of 14 residues. This CDR3 reads CSAKRPSYEHTQYF. In nucleotides, the CDR3 is TGCAGTGCTAAAAGACCCTCCTACGAGCATACGCAGTATTTT.

The V and J genes are TRBV11-2 and TRBJ1-6; 8 nucleotides line up with TRBD1. V was pared by 4 bases and J by 6 bases, with 5 bases of the junction left unmatched. Germline V gives CDR1 SGHAT, CDR2 FQNNGV. This CDR3 contains 15 residues. In DNA form, the CDR3 reads TGTGCCAGCAGCTGGGGGGACAGGAGTAATTCACCCCTCCACTTT. Translated: CASSWGDRSNSPLHF.

This clonotype was observed once. A junction boundary mismatches the germline segment, possibly from a read error. The V call is TRBV5-1, the J call TRBJ1-5; 7 nucleotides align to TRBD1. The CDR3 totals 18 residues. Germline CDR1 and CDR2: SGHRS and YFSETQ. In nucleotides, the CDR3 is TGTGCCAGCAGCTTGGCTGGGACAGTGCCCGCCGGGGGTCAGCCCCAGCATTTT. This encodes CASSLAGTVPAGGQPQHF.

As regards this clonotype: The CDR3 ends on some other residue instead of the conserved phenylalanine or tryptophan, so this is likely a read error. The DNA is left out, because the CDR3 cannot be placed on it with certainty; the CDR3 is given as TCRdb lists it. This chain joins TRBV7-2 and TRBJ1-6. The CDR3 spans 13 residues, counting both ends. Germline CDR1 reads SGHTA; CDR2 reads FQGNSA. The CDR3: CASSLDGFTHTQY.

V is TRBV5-1 and J is TRBJ2-5; the D gene could be TRBD1 or TRBD2 (5 bases each). The CDR3 consists of 14 residues. Deletions cut 5 bases from V and 5 bases from J, with 16 bases between. Germline CDR1 is SGHRS and CDR2 is YFSETQ. The CDR3 loop is CASSQGPLGETQYF. CDR3 coding DNA: TGCGCCAGCAGTCAGGGACCGTTGGGGGAGACCCAGTACTTC.

This chain connects TRBV20-1 to TRBJ1-1; 7 bases align to TRBD1. The CDR3 loop spans 17 amino acids. From germline, CDR1 is DFQATT and CDR2 SNEGSKA (reference sequence). V gave up 7 bases and J gave up 10 bases; unmatched junction bases: 27. In DNA, the CDR3 is TGCAGTGTTCGGGACAGCCGCTCCATAGCGGGGGCCGCCGGAGCTTTCTTT. It codes for CSVRDSRSIAGAAGAFF.

About this clonotype itself: One end of the junction varies from germline; a read error may be responsible. CDR3 region: CASSIHSSGANVLTF. The DNA of the CDR3 is TGCGCCAGCAGCATCCATTCCTCTGGGGCCAACGTCCTGACTTTC. V and J are TRBV5-5 and TRBJ2-6; D remains ambiguous. The length of the CDR3 is 15 residues. Germline-derived CDR1 and CDR2 are SGHKS and YYEKEE (reference sequence).

This clonotype was observed a handful of times. The gene calls are TRBV7-7 and TRBJ2-7; TRBD1 matches 10 bases. Unmatched junction bases numbered 6, after V lost 8 bases and J lost 5 bases. There are 13 residues in the CDR3. Germline V gene lookup returns CDR1 SSHAT and CDR2 FNYEAQ (reference sequence). CDR3 coding DNA: TGTGCCAGCCGCGGGACAGGGGCGAACGAGCAGTACTTC. Its protein product is CASRGTGANEQYF. Complete variable domain (other parts from reference TRBV7-7 and TRBJ2-7): GAGVSQSPRYKVTKRGQDVTLRCDPISSHATLYWYQQALGQGPEFLTYFNYEAQPDKSGLPSDRFSAERPEGSISTLTIQRTEQRDSAMYRCASRGTGANEQYFGPGTRLTVT.

The chain recombines TRBV7-2 with TRBJ1-4, with 7 positions matching TRBD1. V gave up 3 bases and J gave up 6 bases; unmatched junction bases: 4. CDR1 and CDR2 (germline): SGHTA, FQGNSA. The CDR3 has 14 residues. This CDR3 is CASSFGGGDEKLFF. The CDR3 region has the DNA TGTGCCAGCAGCTTCGGAGGGGGCGATGAAAAACTGTTTTTT.